These 29 T cell receptor beta chains came from one sample sequenced in a study of blood T cell repertoires in COVID-19. Clones were sequenced by immunoSEQ multiplex PCR, and TCRdb holds only the in-frame ones, with some missing. The sample consists of 120,000 to 150,000 clones, about 90% of them appearing once. The sequencing sample was made of peripheral blood. These receptors were obtained from a man aged 45-65 years who had recovered from COVID-19.

The chain is built from TRBV18 and TRBJ1-1; 7 positions match TRBD1. Germline V gene sequence: CDR1 KGHSH, CDR2 LQKENI. V lost 4 bases and J lost 0; bases outside the gene matches: 8. This CDR3 contains 16 residues. CDR3 nucleotides: TGTGCCAGCTCACAAGAAACAGGGGACATGAACACTGAAGCTTTCTTT. It encodes CASSQETGDMNTEAFF.

The rearrangement joins TRBV5-1 to TRBJ1-1; the D is unclear. V was clipped by 1 base and J by 0 bases, with 10 bases between them. Germline CDR1 reads SGHRS; CDR2 reads YFSETQ. The CDR3 runs 15 residues. DNA for the CDR3: TGCGCCAGCAGCTTGTCGCCGTACTTGAACACTGAAGCTTTCTTT. This encodes CASSLSPYLNTEAFF.

V and J are TRBV19 and TRBJ1-4, with 7 bases identical to TRBD1. V lost 4 bases and J lost 3; bases outside the gene matches: 11. The CDR3 covers 17 residues. Germline V gene data show CDR1 as LNHDA and CDR2 as SQIVND (reference sequence). In DNA, the CDR3 is TGTGCCAGTAGTAATCTTGGGGCCGGGACAGCTAATGAAAAACTGTTTTTT. As protein: CASSNLGAGTANEKLFF.

The rearrangement links TRBV5-1 to TRBJ2-7; TRBD1 might be the D (5 bases). Germline V CDR1 and CDR2: SGHRS, YFSETQ. Trimming shortened V by 0 bases and J by 6 bases, and 13 bases separated the two germline ends. The CDR3 runs to 14 residues. The DNA for the CDR3 is TGCGCCAGCAGCTTGGAGGCAGGGTCTGGCGAGCAGTACTTC. Protein sequence: CASSLEAGSGEQYF.

This chain connects TRBV29-1 to TRBJ1-1; D is unclear. This CDR3 has 11 residues. Trimming took off 3 bases at V and 1 base at J, with 3 bases between the two ends. CDR1 and CDR2 from the germline V gene are SQVTM and ANQGSEA. Here the CDR3 reads CSVDGNTEAFF. In nucleotides, the CDR3 is TGCAGCGTTGACGGGAACACTGAAGCTTTCTTT.

The gene calls are TRBV3-1 (or the pseudogene TRBV3-2) and TRBJ2-3; 7 bases map to TRBD1. Germline lookup yields CDR1 LGHDT and CDR2 YNNKEL (reference sequence). The CDR3 has 15 amino acids. Trimming at V came to 5 bases and at J to 1 base, leaving 6 bases not matched to a gene. CDR3 amino acids: CASSYHTGGTDTQYF. The CDR3 DNA reads TGTGCCAGCAGCTACCATACAGGGGGCACAGATACGCAGTATTTT.

V usage is TRBV7-9 and J usage is TRBJ1-3; 8 bases are a match to TRBD1. Germline V gene lookup returns CDR1 SEHNR and CDR2 FQNEAQ (reference sequence). The CDR3 runs 15 residues. Trimming took 5 bases from V and 0 from J; bases not matched to a gene: 3. The CDR3 nucleotides read TGTGCCAGCAGCCCAACAGGGGGCTCTGGAAACACCATATATTTT. Its translation: CASSPTGGSGNTIYF.

The genes are TRBV11-3 and TRBJ1-1, with 10 bases aligning to TRBD1. The CDR3 runs to 16 residues. Germline trimming cut 4 bases from V and 4 bases from J; bases unmatched to any gene: 9. Per germline, CDR1 SGHNT and CDR2 YENEEA. CDR3 in amino acids: CASSSGHDRGPTEAFF. The CDR3 nucleotides are TGTGCCAGCAGCTCCGGACACGACAGGGGGCCCACTGAAGCTTTCTTT.

This clone was counted only a few times. The J gene is TRBJ2-6, the V gene TRBV6-6; 9 nucleotides match TRBD1. The CDR3 length is 20 residues. The V gene's germline CDR1 is MNHNY and CDR2 SVGAGI (reference sequence). V was pared by 5 bases and J by 0 bases, with 14 bases of the junction left unmatched. The CDR3 DNA follows: TGTGCCAGCAGTGGATCTAGGGACAGGGAATCCCTCTCTGGGGCCAACGTCCTGACTTTC. Translating it yields CASSGSRDRESLSGANVLTF.

The CDR3 DNA sequence: TGCGCCAGCAGCCAAGAAACAGGGGCTGCAACCGGGGAGCTGTTTTTT. Translation gives CASSQETGAATGELFF. The chain uses TRBV4-3 and TRBJ2-2; TRBD1 matches at 7 bases. The CDR3 runs to 16 residues. From germline, CDR1 is LGHNA and CDR2 YSLEER. V was clipped by 0 bases and J by 5 bases; unmatched bases: 6.

The chain has TRBV4-1 and TRBJ1-4; a possible D gene is TRBD1 (6 bases). The CDR3 is made up of 17 amino acids. The germline V gene has CDR1 MGHRA and CDR2 YSYEKL. Between the trimmed V and J ends, which lost 4 bases and 10 bases, there was a span of 25 bases. Here the CDR3 DNA reads TGCGCCAGCAGCCCGGGAGGGGGGATCCTTCGAGTTGGAAAACTGTTTTTT. Its translation is CASSPGGGILRVGKLFF.

The genes are TRBV10-3 and TRBJ1-3; 7 nucleotides align to TRBD1. V trimming: 4 bases; J trimming: 0 bases; junction bases outside the gene matches: 6. This CDR3 has 16 amino acids. Per germline, CDR1 ENHRY and CDR2 SYGVKD. CDR3 loop: CAISGRDSLSGNTIYF. For the CDR3, the DNA is TGTGCCATCAGTGGGAGGGACAGCCTCTCTGGAAACACCATATATTTT.

V usage is TRBV3-1 (or the pseudogene TRBV3-2) and J usage is TRBJ2-2; D gene ambiguous. The CDR3 extends over 14 amino acids. V lost 1 base and J 4 bases, leaving 7 bases between the germline ends. From germline, CDR1 is LGHDT and CDR2 YNNKEL (reference sequence). As DNA, the CDR3 is TGTGCCAGCAGCCAAGTGCGGAGCACCGGGGAGCTGTTTTTT. Translation: CASSQVRSTGELFF.

V and J are TRBV7-9 and TRBJ2-5; perhaps TRBD1 as D (5 bases). This CDR3 comprises 14 residues. Germline lookup yields CDR1 SEHNR and CDR2 FQNEAQ (reference sequence). V gave up 5 bases and J gave up 6 bases, with 16 bases separating them. The CDR3, as DNA: TGTGCCAGCAGCCCCGACGGACAAGGGAAGACCCAGTACTTC. This sequence encodes CASSPDGQGKTQYF.

This sequence joins TRBV6-2 or TRBV6-3 and TRBJ2-5; D might be TRBD2 (6 bases). Trimming stripped 2 bases from V and 5 bases from J, with 27 bases between. The CDR3 runs to 19 residues. CDR1 MNHEY and CDR2 SVGEGT come from the germline V gene. The CDR3 nucleotides read TGTGCCAGCAGTTACGAGGCGCGGGGACTCCGATTGGAAAGGGAGACCCAGTACTTC. This codes for CASSYEARGLRLERETQYF.

The rearrangement joins TRBV11-2 to TRBJ2-1, with 9 positions matching TRBD2. Germline CDR1 and CDR2: SGHAT and FQNNGV. CDR3 size: 16 residues. Trimming removed 1 base from V and 9 bases from J; junction bases left unmatched: 10. CDR3 DNA: TGTGCCAGCAGCTTAGGCCTGGCGGGGGGGCTCGGTGAGCAGTTCTTC. As protein: CASSLGLAGGLGEQFF.

The chain employs TRBV6-4 and TRBJ1-1; D is unclear. Trimming removed 5 bases from V and 5 bases from J, with 12 bases in between. The CDR3 spans 13 residues. CDR1 and CDR2 (germline): MRHNA, SNTAGT. CDR3 coding DNA: TGTGCCAGCAGTTCCTTCTACGGGACTGAAGCTTTCTTT. This gives the protein CASSSFYGTEAFF.

The chain has TRBV4-1 and TRBJ1-2, with D unresolved. Trimming shortened V by 0 bases and J by 1 base, and 21 bases separated the two germline ends. This CDR3 comprises 19 residues. The germline V gene has CDR1 MGHRA and CDR2 YSYEKL. CDR3 sequence: CASSQERSIPRFFNYGYTF. The CDR3 DNA follows: TGCGCCAGCAGCCAAGAACGGTCGATCCCAAGATTCTTTAACTATGGCTACACCTTC.

The chain carries TRBV18 and TRBJ1-2, with 9 bases fitting TRBD1. Per the germline V gene, CDR1 is KGHSH and CDR2 is LQKENI. CDR3 size: 16 residues. Trimming took 6 bases from V and 4 from J; bases not matched to a gene: 12. CDR3 loop: CASSRQDRGASYGYTF. The CDR3 nucleotides are TGTGCCAGCTCCCGTCAGGACAGGGGTGCTTCCTATGGCTACACCTTC.

This rearrangement joins TRBV4-3 to TRBJ1-5; 7 nucleotides line up with TRBD1. The V and J ends lost 4 bases and 5 bases, in that order; junction bases with no gene match: 8. The CDR3 totals 15 residues. The germline V gene has CDR1 LGHNA and CDR2 YSLEER. The CDR3 nucleotides read TGCGCCAGCAGCCCAGGGACAGAATCCTATCAGCCCCAGCATTTT. Translating it yields CASSPGTESYQPQHF.

J is TRBJ2-5 and V is TRBV7-2, with 10 bases lining up with TRBD2. Germline V lookup: CDR1 SGHTA, CDR2 FQGNSA. The junction had 5 bases not matched to a gene; V was cut back by 6 bases and J by 4 bases. This CDR3 is built from 14 residues. The CDR3 sequence is CASRRAGGLETQYF. Written as DNA, the CDR3 is TGTGCCAGCAGAAGAGCGGGGGGGCTAGAGACCCAGTACTTC.

The V gene is TRBV5-1, the J gene TRBJ1-5; maybe TRBD1 (6 bases). The V gene lost 0 bases and the J gene lost 5 bases, with 18 bases spanning the gap. CDR1 is SGHRS, CDR2 YFSETQ, per germline. This CDR3 spans 17 amino acids. CDR3 DNA sequence: TGCGCCAGCAGCTTGGGCCCGCAGGGGAGACAATATCAGCCCCAGCATTTT. Protein: CASSLGPQGRQYQPQHF.

The rearrangement joins TRBV6-2 or TRBV6-3 to TRBJ1-5; tentatively, D is TRBD1 (6 bases). The CDR3 runs 15 residues. V lost 5 bases and J 6 bases, leaving 17 bases between the germline ends. Germline loops: CDR1 MNHEY, CDR2 SVGEGT. CDR3 nucleotides: TGTGCCAGCAGTCAACACAGGGACGGGCTTCAGCCCCAGCATTTT. Amino acids: CASSQHRDGLQPQHF.

V is TRBV7-9 and J is TRBJ1-4; D ambiguous. Trimming took off 5 bases at V and 15 bases at J, with 16 bases between the two ends. Germline V lookup: CDR1 SEHNR, CDR2 FQNEAQ (reference sequence). The CDR3 is 12 amino acids. CDR3 in amino acids: CASSPSTRQLFF. CDR3 nucleotide sequence: TGTGCCAGCAGCCCCTCGACGCGGCAATTGTTTTTT.

The genes are TRBV7-2 and TRBJ1-2, with D unresolved. This CDR3 contains 12 residues. The V end lost 2 bases, the J end lost 6 bases, and 7 bases lay between the germline ends. From germline, CDR1 is SGHTA and CDR2 FQGNSA. The CDR3 sequence is CASSLYADGYTF. The DNA of the CDR3 is TGTGCCAGCAGCTTATATGCGGATGGCTACACCTTC.

The gene calls are TRBV5-1 and TRBJ2-3; no reliable D call. CDR3 length: 12 residues. The germline V gene encodes CDR1 SGHRS and CDR2 YFSETQ. V was trimmed by 4 bases and J by 4 bases, leaving 7 bases between them. The CDR3 nucleotides read TGCGCCAGCAGCACACGGGCAGATACGCAGTATTTT. Protein: CASSTRADTQYF.

V gene TRBV4-1 combines with J gene TRBJ1-3; 11 bases are shared with TRBD1. This CDR3 comprises 20 residues. J was trimmed by 4 bases and V by 6 bases; bases with no gene match: 20. In germline, CDR1 is MGHRA, CDR2 YSYEKL. The CDR3 bases are TGCGCCAGCAGTCCCCGGATCGGACAGGGGGCGATGGTCTACGGAAACACCATATATTTT. It specifies CASSPRIGQGAMVYGNTIYF.

The chain uses TRBV7-9 and TRBJ2-1, with D possibly TRBD2 on 7 matching bases. CDR1 is SEHNR and CDR2 is FQNEAQ in the germline V gene (reference sequence). Deletions cut 2 bases from V and 7 bases from J, with 15 bases between. This CDR3 comprises 15 residues. The CDR3 here is CASSLRGGRVNEQFF. The CDR3 DNA is TGTGCCAGCAGCTTAAGGGGGGGCCGAGTAAATGAGCAGTTCTTC.

The V and J genes are TRBV30 and TRBJ1-4; TRBD1 aligns across 7 bases. The CDR3 has 14 residues. Germline loops: CDR1 GTSNPN, CDR2 SVGIG (reference sequence). V trimming: 3 bases; J trimming: 8 bases; junction bases outside the gene matches: 9. The CDR3 DNA sequence: TGTGCCTGGAGCCCCGGGACAGACGTGGAAAAACTGTTTTTT. Residues: CAWSPGTDVEKLFF. Full variable domain (outside the CDR3, taken from reference TRBV30 and TRBJ1-4): SQTIHQWPATLVQPVGSPLSLECTVEGTSNPNLYWYRQAAGRGLQLLFYSVGIGQISSEVPQNLSASRPQDRQFILSSKKLLLSDSGFYLCAWSPGTDVEKLFFGSGTQLSVL.